These T cell receptor beta chains were read from a single sample in a study of T cell changes during pregnancy in multiple sclerosis. Sequenced by immunoSEQ multiplex PCR; TCRdb stores in-frame clones only, minus some. The sample records roughly 45,000 clones, about nine tenths being singletons. Here the sequenced sample was CD4+ T cells from peripheral blood mononuclear cells, taken in the second trimester of pregnancy. Receptors were obtained from a female donor with multiple sclerosis, enrolled in a pregnancy study. CDR3s include the opening cysteine and the closing phenylalanine or tryptophan. The D gene is left open where the match is weak.

TRBV27	.	TRBJ2-3	TGTGCCAGCAGTTCAGGGAAGGGCACAGATACGCAGTATTTT	CASSSGKGTDTQYF
TRBV19	TRBD1	TRBJ1-5	TGTGCCAGCGGCAGGACAGGGGGCTTTCAGCCCCAGCATTTT	CASGRTGGFQPQHF
TRBV7-2	.	TRBJ2-3	TGTGCCAGCAGCTTATTATCAGATACGCAGTATTTT	CASSLLSDTQYF
TRBV25-1	.	TRBJ2-6	TGTGCCAGCAGGGAGTCTGGGGCCAACGTCCTGACTTTC	CASRESGANVLTF
TRBV7-2	.	TRBJ2-7	TGTGCCAGCAGCTTAGAGGACTTAACCTCCTACGAGCAGTACTTC	CASSLEDLTSYEQYF
TRBV6-1	TRBD1	TRBJ1-1	TGTGCCAGCAGTGCCCAAATTGCCACAGGGGGAAGGGGTTTCACTGAAGCTTTCTTT	CASSAQIATGGRGFTEAFF
TRBV18	TRBD2	TRBJ2-1	TGTGCCAGCTCACCACAGGGAGCGGGAGGATACAATGAGCAGTTCTTC	CASSPQGAGGYNEQFF
TRBV19	TRBD2	TRBJ2-1	TGTGCCAGTAGTAATACCGGGACTAGCAGCAATGAGCAGTTCTTC	CASSNTGTSSNEQFF
TRBV7-7	.	TRBJ2-1	TGTGCTAGCAGCTTATCTTCCTACAATGAGCAGTTCTTC	CASSLSSYNEQFF
TRBV5-4	.	TRBJ2-3	TGTGCCAGCAGCTTGAGAGGGAGAAGAGATACGCAGTATTTT	CASSLRGRRDTQYF
TRBV13	.	TRBJ1-1	TGTGCCAGCAGCCGAGCCCAGAACACTGAAGCTTTCTTT	CASSRAQNTEAFF
TRBV6-5	TRBD1	TRBJ1-1	TGTGCCAGCAGTCGACAGGGGGGGTCTGAAGCTTTCTTT	CASSRQGGSEAFF
TRBV7-8	.	TRBJ2-3	TGTGCCAGCAGCTTAGACGGCGGTAGCACAGATACGCAGTATTTT	CASSLDGGSTDTQYF
TRBV10-3	TRBD1	TRBJ2-5	TGTGCCATTAGGGGGCTTTCCGAGACCCAGTACTTC	CAIRGLSETQYF
TRBV10-3	.	TRBJ1-1	.	CAISPFGQGSTEAFF
TRBV20-1	TRBD2	TRBJ2-1	TGCAGTGCTAGCGGGAGGAATGAGCAGTTCTTC	CSASGRNEQFF